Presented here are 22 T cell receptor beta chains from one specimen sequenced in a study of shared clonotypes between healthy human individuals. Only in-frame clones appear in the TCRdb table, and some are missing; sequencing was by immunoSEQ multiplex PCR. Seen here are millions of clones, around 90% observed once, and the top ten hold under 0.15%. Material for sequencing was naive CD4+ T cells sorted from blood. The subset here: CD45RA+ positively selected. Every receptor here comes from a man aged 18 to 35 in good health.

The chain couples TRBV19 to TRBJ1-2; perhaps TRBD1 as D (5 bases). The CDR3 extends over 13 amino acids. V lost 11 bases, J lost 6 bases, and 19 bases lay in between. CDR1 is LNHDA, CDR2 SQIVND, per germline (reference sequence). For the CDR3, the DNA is TGTGCCTCCCAAAGGGGCGGGAACGATGGCTACACCTTC. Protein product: CASQRGGNDGYTF.

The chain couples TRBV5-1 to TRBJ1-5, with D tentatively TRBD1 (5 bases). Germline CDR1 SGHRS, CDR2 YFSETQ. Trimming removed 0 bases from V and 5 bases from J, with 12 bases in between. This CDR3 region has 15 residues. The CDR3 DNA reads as TGCGCCAGCAGCTTGGACGACAGTCCCTATCAGCCCCAGCATTTT. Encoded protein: CASSLDDSPYQPQHF.

CDR3 loop: CASSYPETIKDEQFF. In DNA form, the CDR3 reads TGTGCCAGCAGTTACCCCGAGACCATCAAGGATGAGCAGTTCTTC. The chain combines TRBV6-6 with TRBJ2-1; D is undetermined. The CDR3 covers 15 residues. Trimming shortened V by 2 bases and J by 8 bases, and 16 bases separated the two germline ends. Germline V gives CDR1 MNHNY, CDR2 SVGAGI (reference sequence).

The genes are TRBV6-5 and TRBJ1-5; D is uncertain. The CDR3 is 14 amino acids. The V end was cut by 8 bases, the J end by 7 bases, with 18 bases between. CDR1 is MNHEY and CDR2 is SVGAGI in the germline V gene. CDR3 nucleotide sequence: TGTGCCAGCTCTGCCGAGCGAGGAGGCCAGCCCCAGCATTTT. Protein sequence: CASSAERGGQPQHF.

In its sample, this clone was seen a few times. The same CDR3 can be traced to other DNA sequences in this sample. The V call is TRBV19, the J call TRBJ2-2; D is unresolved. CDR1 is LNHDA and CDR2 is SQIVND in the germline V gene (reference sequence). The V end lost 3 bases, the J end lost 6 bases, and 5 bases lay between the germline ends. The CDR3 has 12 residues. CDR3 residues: CASSIPPGELFF. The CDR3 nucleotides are TGTGCCAGTAGTATCCCCCCCGGGGAGCTGTTTTTT.

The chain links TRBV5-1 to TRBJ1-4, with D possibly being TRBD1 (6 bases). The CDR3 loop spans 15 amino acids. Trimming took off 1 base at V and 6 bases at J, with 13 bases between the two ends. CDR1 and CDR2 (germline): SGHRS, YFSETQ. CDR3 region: CASSLSTGWDEKLFF. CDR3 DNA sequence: TGCGCCAGCAGCTTGAGCACAGGGTGGGATGAAAAACTGTTTTTT.

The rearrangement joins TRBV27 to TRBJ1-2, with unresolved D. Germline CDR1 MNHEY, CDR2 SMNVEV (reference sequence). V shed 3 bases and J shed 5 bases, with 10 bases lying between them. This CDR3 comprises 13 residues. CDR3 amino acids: CASSFYSTYGYTF. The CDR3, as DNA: TGTGCCAGCAGTTTTTACAGCACTTATGGCTACACCTTC.

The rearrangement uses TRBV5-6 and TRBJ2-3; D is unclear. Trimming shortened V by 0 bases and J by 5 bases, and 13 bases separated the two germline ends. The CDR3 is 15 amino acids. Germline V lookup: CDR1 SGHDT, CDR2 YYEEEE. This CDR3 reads CASSLGFQVGDTQYF. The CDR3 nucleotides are TGTGCCAGCAGCTTGGGTTTCCAGGTTGGAGATACGCAGTATTTT.

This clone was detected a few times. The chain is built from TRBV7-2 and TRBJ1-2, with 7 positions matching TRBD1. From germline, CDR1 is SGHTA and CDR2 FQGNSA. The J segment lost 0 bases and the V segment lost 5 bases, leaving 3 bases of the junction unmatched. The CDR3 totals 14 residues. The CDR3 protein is CASSRQGTNYGYTF. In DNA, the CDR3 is TGTGCCAGCAGCCGACAGGGAACTAACTATGGCTACACCTTC. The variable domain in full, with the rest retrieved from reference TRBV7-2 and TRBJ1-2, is GAGVSQSPSNKVTEKGKDVELRCDPISGHTALYWYRQSLGQGLEFLIYFQGNSAPDKSGLPSDRFSAERTGGSVSTLTIQRTQQEDSAVYLCASSRQGTNYGYTFGSGTRLTVV.

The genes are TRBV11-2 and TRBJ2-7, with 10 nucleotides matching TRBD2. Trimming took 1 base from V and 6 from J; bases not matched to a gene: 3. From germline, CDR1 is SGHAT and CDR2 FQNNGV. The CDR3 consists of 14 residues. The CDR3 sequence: CASSLALAGREQYF. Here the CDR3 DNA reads TGTGCCAGCAGCTTAGCACTAGCGGGACGCGAGCAGTACTTC.

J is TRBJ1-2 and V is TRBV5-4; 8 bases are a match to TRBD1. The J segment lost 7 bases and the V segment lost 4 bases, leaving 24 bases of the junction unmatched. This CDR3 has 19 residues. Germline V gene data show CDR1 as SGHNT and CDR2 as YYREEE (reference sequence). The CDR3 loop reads CASSGGRGQVPYPALGYTF. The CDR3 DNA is TGTGCCAGCAGCGGGGGGCGGGGACAGGTACCGTACCCTGCCCTTGGCTACACCTTC.

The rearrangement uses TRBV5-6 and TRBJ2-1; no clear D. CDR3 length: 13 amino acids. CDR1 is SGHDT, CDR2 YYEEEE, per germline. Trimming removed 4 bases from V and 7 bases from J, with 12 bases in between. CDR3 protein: CASSASSSNEQFF. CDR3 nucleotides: TGTGCCAGCAGCGCCTCCTCTTCAAATGAGCAGTTCTTC.

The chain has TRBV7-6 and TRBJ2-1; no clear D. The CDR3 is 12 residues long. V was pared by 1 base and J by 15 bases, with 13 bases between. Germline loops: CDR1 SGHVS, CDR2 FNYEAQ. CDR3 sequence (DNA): TGTGCCAGCAGCTTAGATAAGTCCGTATGGTTCTTC. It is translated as CASSLDKSVWFF.

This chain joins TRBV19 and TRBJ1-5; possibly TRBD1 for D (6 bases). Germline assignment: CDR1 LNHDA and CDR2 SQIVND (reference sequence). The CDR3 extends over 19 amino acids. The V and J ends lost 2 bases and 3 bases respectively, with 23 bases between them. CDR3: CASSISVRDTKGINQPQHF. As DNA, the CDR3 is TGTGCCAGTAGTATATCGGTCCGGGACACCAAAGGGATCAATCAGCCCCAGCATTTT. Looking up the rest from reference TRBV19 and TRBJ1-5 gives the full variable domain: DGGITQSPKYLFRKEGQNVTLSCEQNLNHDAMYWYRQDPGQGLRLIYYSQIVNDFQKGDIAEGYSVSREKKESFPLTVTSAQKNPTAFYLCASSISVRDTKGINQPQHFGDGTRLSIL.

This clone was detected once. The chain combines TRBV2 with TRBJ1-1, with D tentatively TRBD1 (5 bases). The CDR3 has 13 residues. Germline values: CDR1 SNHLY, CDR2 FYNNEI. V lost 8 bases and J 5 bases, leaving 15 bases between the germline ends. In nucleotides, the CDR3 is TGTGCCAGCGGTATCAACAGGAGGACTGAAGCTTTCTTT. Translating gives CASGINRRTEAFF.

The CDR3 sequence is CASSPGTGGLLPGYTF. The CDR3 coding sequence is TGTGCCAGCAGCCCTGGGACAGGGGGCCTGCTACCTGGCTACACCTTC. This sequence joins TRBV5-6 and TRBJ1-2; 12 bases agree with TRBD1. V shed 4 bases and J 7 bases; nucleotides not matched to a gene: 11. CDR1 and CDR2 (germline): SGHDT, YYEEEE. The CDR3 consists of 16 residues.

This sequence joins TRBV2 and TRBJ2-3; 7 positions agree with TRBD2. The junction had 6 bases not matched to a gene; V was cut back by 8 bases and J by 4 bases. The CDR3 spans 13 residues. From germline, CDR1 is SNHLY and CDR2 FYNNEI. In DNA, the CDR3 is TGTGCCAGCGGGGGAGGGCTGCCAGATACGCAGTATTTT. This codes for CASGGGLPDTQYF.

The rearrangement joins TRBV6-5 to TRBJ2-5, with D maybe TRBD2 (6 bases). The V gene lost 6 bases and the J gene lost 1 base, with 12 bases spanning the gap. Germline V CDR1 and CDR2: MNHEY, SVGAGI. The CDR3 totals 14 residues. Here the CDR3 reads CASRRAGLQETQYF. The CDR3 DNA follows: TGTGCCAGCAGGAGAGCGGGCCTCCAAGAGACCCAGTACTTC.

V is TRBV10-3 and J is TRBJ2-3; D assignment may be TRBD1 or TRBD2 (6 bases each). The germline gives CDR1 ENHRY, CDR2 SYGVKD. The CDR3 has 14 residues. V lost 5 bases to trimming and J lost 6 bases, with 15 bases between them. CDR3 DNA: TGTGCCATCAGTACCTCGGGGGCAGGGGATACGCAGTATTTT. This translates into CAISTSGAGDTQYF.

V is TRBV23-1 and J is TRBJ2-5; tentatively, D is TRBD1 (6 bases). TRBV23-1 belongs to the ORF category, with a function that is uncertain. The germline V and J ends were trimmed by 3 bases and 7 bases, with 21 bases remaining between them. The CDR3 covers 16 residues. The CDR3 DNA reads TGCGCCAGCAGTCAGGGTCTCCCGGGGACAATCGGGACCCAGTACTTC. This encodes CASSQGLPGTIGTQYF.

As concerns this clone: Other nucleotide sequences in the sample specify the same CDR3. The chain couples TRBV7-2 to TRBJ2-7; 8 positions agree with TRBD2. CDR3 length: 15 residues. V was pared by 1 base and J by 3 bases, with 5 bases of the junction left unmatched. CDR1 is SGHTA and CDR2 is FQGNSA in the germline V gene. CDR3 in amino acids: CASSLVGTSFYEQYF. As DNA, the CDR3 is TGTGCCAGCAGCTTAGTAGGGACTAGTTTCTACGAGCAGTACTTC.

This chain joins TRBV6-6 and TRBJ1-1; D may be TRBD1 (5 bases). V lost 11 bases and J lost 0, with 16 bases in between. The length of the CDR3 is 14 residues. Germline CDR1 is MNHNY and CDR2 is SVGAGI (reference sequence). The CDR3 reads CAQPGAGVNTEAFF. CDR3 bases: TGTGCCCAGCCGGGAGCGGGGGTGAACACTGAAGCTTTCTTT.